The subject of this entry is one TCR beta chain. Antigen: not known. This sample is part of a study of radiotherapy plus CTLA-4 blockade in lung cancer. Study observations and caveats: In blood, early T cell clone dynamics reportedly predicted response best, together with interferon-beta. In blood, after radiotherapy plus ipilimumab, tumor-derived TCR clones expanded.

Libraries were prepared by immunoSEQ multiplex PCR; TCRdb keeps only in-frame clonotypes and omits some of them. The table includes approximately 50,000 clones, approximately 86% detected once. Per germline, CDR1 SGDLS and CDR2 YYNGEE. The V and J ends lost 1 base and 3 bases respectively, with 14 bases between them. This CDR3 spans 17 amino acids. The receptor comes from a human donor with non-small cell lung cancer that progressed on radiotherapy plus ipilimumab. Some clones in this sample may be carry-over from other donors' samples. This rearrangement joins TRBV9 to TRBJ2-6, with a possible D match to TRBD2 (6 bases). The sample consisted of peripheral blood, taken from a patient treated with radiotherapy plus ipilimumab. DNA for the CDR3: TGTGCCAGCAGCGTACTCGGGGGTGGGTATGGGGCCAACGTCCTGACTTTC. It encodes CASSVLGGGYGANVLTF.